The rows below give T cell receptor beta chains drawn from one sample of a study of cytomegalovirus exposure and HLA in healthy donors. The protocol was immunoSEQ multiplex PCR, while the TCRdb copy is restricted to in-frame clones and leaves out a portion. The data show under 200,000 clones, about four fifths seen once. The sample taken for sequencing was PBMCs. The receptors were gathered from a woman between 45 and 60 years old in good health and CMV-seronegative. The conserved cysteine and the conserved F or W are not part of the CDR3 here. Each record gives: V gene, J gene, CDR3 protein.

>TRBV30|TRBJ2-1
AWSPPPVRNEQF
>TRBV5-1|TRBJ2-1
ASSLGEGRNYNEQF
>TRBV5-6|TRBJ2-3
ASSLGVGVPDTQY
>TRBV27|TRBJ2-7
ASSPGRGYEQY
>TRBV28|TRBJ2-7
ASSKPGQGAPEQY
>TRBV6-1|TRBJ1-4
ASSVLVGGDPYRSGEKLF
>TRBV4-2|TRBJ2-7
ASSQGVAGEYYEQY
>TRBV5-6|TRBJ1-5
ASSDRQDWRNQPQH
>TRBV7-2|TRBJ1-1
ASRQQGRNTEAF
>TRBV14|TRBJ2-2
ASSQRLARDTGELF
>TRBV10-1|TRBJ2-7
ASSDLGHYLEQY
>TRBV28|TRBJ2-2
ASRPGTANTGELF
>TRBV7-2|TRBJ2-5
ASSLGRTQY
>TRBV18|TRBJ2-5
ASSPASGPQETQY
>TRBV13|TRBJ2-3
ASSFREWDTDTQY
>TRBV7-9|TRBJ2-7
ASSYKESLTGNYEQY
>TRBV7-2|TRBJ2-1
ASSYRNEQF
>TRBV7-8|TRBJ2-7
ASSLAAASGVVYEQY
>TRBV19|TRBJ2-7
ASSPLGQGGYEQY
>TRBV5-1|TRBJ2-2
ASSLSGAANTGELF
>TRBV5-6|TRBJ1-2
ASSYQDRQNYGYT
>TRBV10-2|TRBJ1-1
ASNDRTANTEAF
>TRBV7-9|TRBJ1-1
ASSPGYRMNTEAF
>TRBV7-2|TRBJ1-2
ASSLILLTGFDGYT